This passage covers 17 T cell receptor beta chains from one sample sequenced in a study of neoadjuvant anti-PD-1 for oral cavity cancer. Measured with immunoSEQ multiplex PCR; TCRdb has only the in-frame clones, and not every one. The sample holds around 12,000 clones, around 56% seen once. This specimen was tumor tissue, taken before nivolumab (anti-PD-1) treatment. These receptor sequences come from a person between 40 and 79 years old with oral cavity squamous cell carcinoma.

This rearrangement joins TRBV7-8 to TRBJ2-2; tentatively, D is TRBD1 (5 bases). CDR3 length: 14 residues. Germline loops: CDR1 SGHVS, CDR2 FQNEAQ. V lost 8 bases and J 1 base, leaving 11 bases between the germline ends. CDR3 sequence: CASPVGRNTGELFF. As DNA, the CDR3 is TGTGCCAGCCCGGTGGGGCGGAACACCGGGGAGCTGTTTTTT.

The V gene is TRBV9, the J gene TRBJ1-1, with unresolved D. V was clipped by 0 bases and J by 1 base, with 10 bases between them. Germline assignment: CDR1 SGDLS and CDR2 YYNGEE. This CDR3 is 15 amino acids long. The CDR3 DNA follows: TGTGCCAGCAGCGTAGGTTTAGCGGGGAACACTGAAGCTTTCTTT. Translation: CASSVGLAGNTEAFF.

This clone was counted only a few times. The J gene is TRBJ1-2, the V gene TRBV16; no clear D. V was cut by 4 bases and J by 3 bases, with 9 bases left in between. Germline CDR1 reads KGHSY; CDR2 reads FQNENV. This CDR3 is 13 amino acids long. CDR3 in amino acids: CASSRAQDYGYTF. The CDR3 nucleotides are TGTGCCAGCAGCCGGGCTCAGGACTATGGCTACACCTTC.

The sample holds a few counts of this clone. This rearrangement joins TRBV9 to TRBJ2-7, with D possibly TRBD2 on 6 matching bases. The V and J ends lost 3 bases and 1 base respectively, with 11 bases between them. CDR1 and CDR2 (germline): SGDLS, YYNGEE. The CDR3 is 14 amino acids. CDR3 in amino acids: CASSADYTSYEQYF. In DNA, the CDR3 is TGTGCCAGCAGCGCGGACTATACTTCCTACGAGCAGTACTTC.

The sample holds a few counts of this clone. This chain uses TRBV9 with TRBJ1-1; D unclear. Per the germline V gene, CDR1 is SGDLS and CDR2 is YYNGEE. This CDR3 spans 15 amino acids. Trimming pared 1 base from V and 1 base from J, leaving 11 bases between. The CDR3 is CASSVTAEWNTEAFF. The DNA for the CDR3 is TGTGCCAGCAGCGTAACGGCAGAGTGGAACACTGAAGCTTTCTTT. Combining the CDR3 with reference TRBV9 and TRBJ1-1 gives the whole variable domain DSGVTQTPKHLITATGQRVTLRCSPRSGDLSVYWYQQSLDQGLQFLIQYYNGEERAKGNILERFSAQQFPDLHSELNLSSLELGDSALYFCASSVTAEWNTEAFFGQGTRLTVV.

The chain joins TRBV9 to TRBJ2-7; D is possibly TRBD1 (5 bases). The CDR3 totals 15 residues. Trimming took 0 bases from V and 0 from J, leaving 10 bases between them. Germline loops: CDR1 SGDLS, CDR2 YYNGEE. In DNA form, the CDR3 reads TGTGCCAGCAGCGTAGAACAGGTGCCCTCCTACGAGCAGTACTTC. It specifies CASSVEQVPSYEQYF.

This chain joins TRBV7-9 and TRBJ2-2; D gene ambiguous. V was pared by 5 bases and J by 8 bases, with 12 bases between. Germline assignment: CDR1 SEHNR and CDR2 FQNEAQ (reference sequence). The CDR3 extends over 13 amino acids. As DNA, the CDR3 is TGTGCCAGCAGCAGGAAAGCCCCGGGGGAGCTGTTTTTT. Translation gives CASSRKAPGELFF.

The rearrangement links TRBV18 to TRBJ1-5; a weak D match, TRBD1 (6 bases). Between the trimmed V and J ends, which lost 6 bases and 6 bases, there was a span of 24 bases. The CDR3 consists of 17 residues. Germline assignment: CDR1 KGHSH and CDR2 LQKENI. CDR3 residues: CASSPAPLGGETQPQHF. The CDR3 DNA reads TGTGCCAGCTCTCCGGCCCCCCTAGGGGGGGAAACTCAGCCCCAGCATTTT. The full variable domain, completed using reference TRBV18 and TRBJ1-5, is NAGVMQNPRHLVRRRGQEARLRCSPMKGHSHVYWYRQLPEEGLKFMVYLQKENIIDESGMPKERFSAEFPKEGPSILRIQQVVRGDSAAYFCASSPAPLGGETQPQHFGDGTRLSIL.

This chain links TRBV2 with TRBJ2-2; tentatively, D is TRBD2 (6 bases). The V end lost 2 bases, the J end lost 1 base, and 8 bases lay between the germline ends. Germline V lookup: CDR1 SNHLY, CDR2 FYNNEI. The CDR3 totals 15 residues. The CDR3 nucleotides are TGTGCCAGCAGTGAAAGGGGAGGGAACACCGGGGAGCTGTTTTTT. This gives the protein CASSERGGNTGELFF.

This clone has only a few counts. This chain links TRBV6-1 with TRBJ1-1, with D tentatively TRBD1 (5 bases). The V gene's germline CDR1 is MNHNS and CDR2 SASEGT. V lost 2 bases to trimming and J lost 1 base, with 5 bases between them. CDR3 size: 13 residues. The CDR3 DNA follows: TGTGCCAGCAGTGAAAGGGGGAACACTGAAGCTTTCTTT. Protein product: CASSERGNTEAFF.

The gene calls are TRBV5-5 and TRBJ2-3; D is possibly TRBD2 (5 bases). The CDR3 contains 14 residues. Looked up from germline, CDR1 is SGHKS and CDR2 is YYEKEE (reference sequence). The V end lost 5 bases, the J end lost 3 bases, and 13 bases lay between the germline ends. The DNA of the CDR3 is TGTGCCAGCAGGCCCCGGACTGAAACAGATACGCAGTATTTT. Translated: CASRPRTETDTQYF. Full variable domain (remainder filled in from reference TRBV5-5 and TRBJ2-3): DAGVTQSPTHLIKTRGQQVTLRCSPISGHKSVSWYQQVLGQGPQFIFQYYEKEERGRGNFPDRFSARQFPNYSSELNVNALLLGDSALYLCASRPRTETDTQYFGPGTRLTVL.

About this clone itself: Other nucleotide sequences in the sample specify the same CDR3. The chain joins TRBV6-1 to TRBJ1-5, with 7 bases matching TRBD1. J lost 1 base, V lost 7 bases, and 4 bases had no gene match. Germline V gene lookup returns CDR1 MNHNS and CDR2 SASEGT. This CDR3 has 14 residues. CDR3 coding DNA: TGTGCCAGCAATCCGACAGGGAGCAATCAGCCCCAGCATTTT. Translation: CASNPTGSNQPQHF.

The CDR3 is CASSSGDSMNTEAFF. Here the CDR3 DNA reads TGTGCCAGCAGTTCTGGGGACAGCATGAACACTGAAGCTTTCTTT. The chain has TRBV28 and TRBJ1-1, with 7 bases fitting TRBD1. Trimming removed 4 bases from V and 0 bases from J; junction bases left unmatched: 5. Germline CDR1 is MDHEN and CDR2 is SYDVKM. The CDR3 has 15 amino acids.

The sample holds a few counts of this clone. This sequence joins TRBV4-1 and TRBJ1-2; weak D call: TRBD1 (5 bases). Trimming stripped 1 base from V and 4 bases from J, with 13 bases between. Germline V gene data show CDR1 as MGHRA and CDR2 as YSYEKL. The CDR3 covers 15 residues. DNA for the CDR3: TGCGCCAGCAGCCAAGTCAGGGTTGGCGTCTATGGCTACACCTTC. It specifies CASSQVRVGVYGYTF.

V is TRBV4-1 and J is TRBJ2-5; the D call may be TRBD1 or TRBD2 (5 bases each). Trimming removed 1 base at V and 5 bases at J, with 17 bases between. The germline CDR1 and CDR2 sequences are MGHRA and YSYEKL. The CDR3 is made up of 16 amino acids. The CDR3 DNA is TGCGCCAGCAGCCAAGGTTCGAGGGGTGGGTGGGAGACCCAGTACTTC. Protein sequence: CASSQGSRGGWETQYF.

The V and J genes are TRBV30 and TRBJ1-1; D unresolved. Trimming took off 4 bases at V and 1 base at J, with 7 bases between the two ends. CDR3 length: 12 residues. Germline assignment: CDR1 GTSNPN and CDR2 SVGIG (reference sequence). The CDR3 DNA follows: TGTGCCTGGATGACGGGGAACACTGAAGCTTTCTTT. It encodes CAWMTGNTEAFF.

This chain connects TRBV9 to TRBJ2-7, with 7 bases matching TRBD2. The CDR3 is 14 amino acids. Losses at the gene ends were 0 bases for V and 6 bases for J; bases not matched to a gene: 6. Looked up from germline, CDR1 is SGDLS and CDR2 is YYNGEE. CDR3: CASSVGWEGPEQYF. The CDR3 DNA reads TGTGCCAGCAGCGTAGGGTGGGAGGGCCCCGAGCAGTACTTC.